One sample yielded the 32 T cell receptor beta chains listed below, sequenced in a study of cytomegalovirus exposure and HLA in healthy donors. With 60 Vbeta and 13 Jbeta primers, the PCR was carried out. The assay was immunoSEQ multiplex PCR, and TCRdb's table has in-frame clones only and misses some. Seen here are some 150,000 clones, approximately 80% observed once, and the top ten hold about 1.8%. Specimen: PBMCs. These TCRs come from a woman aged 40 to 55 in good health and CMV-seronegative.

The chain uses TRBV5-1 and TRBJ1-1, with D possibly matching TRBD1 (5 bases). This CDR3 spans 14 amino acids. CDR1 is SGHRS, CDR2 YFSETQ, per germline. V was cut by 4 bases and J by 5 bases, with 15 bases left in between. In DNA, the CDR3 is TGCGCCAGCAGCCTAGGTCCGGGGGGGACTGAAGCTTTCTTT. Protein: CASSLGPGGTEAFF.

The chain joins TRBV25-1 to TRBJ1-4; TRBD1 matches 7 bases. The CDR3 runs to 15 residues. After removal of 3 bases from V and 7 bases from J, the junction contained 8 bases not matched to a gene. The germline V gene encodes CDR1 MGHDK and CDR2 SYGVNS. CDR3 nucleotide sequence: TGTGCCAGCAGTGACCCCGGGACAGTAGTTGAAAAACTGTTTTTT. This encodes CASSDPGTVVEKLFF.

This chain links TRBV28 with TRBJ1-2; D remains ambiguous. The V end lost 5 bases, the J end lost 4 bases, and 11 bases lay between the germline ends. Germline-derived CDR1 and CDR2 are MDHEN and SYDVKM. The CDR3 covers 13 residues. CDR3 sequence: CASSPDRGYGYTF. The CDR3, as DNA: TGTGCCAGCAGTCCCGATCGGGGCTATGGCTACACCTTC.

The chain uses TRBV27 and TRBJ2-5, with D possibly matching TRBD2 (7 bases). With 3 bases removed from V and 5 bases from J, the gap between germline ends came to 13 bases. This CDR3 comprises 14 residues. The germline V gene has CDR1 MNHEY and CDR2 SMNVEV (reference sequence). Here the CDR3 DNA reads TGTGCCAGCAGTTTCGCGGGGGCGGAGGAGACCCAGTACTTC. This gives the protein CASSFAGAEETQYF.

J is TRBJ2-7 and V is TRBV18, with D possibly TRBD2 on 5 matching bases. Trimming took off 6 bases at V and 5 bases at J, with 11 bases between the two ends. There are 12 residues in the CDR3. Germline V gene lookup returns CDR1 KGHSH and CDR2 LQKENI. CDR3 in amino acids: CASSSRRNEQYF. The CDR3 DNA follows: TGTGCCAGCTCGTCCAGGAGGAACGAGCAGTACTTC.

The rearrangement links TRBV30 to TRBJ2-3, with D possibly TRBD2 on 6 matching bases. Trimming stripped 0 bases from V and 2 bases from J, with 12 bases between. The germline V gene encodes CDR1 GTSNPN and CDR2 SVGIG (reference sequence). The CDR3 spans 15 residues. The CDR3 is CAWSVHGGYTDTQYF. Here the CDR3 DNA reads TGTGCCTGGAGTGTACACGGGGGATACACAGATACGCAGTATTTT. Full variable domain (remainder filled in from reference TRBV30 and TRBJ2-3): SQTIHQWPATLVQPVGSPLSLECTVEGTSNPNLYWYRQAAGRGLQLLFYSVGIGQISSEVPQNLSASRPQDRQFILSSKKLLLSDSGFYLCAWSVHGGYTDTQYFGPGTRLTVL.

This rearrangement joins TRBV7-2 to TRBJ1-2; TRBD1 matches at 9 bases. The CDR3 contains 14 residues. The V segment lost 4 bases and the J segment 4 bases; nucleotides outside the gene matches: 4. CDR1 and CDR2 (germline): SGHTA, FQGNSA. The CDR3 reads CASSSGQGGYGYTF. CDR3 coding DNA: TGTGCCAGCAGCTCGGGACAGGGAGGCTATGGCTACACCTTC. The complete variable domain, with remaining parts taken from reference TRBV7-2 and TRBJ1-2, reads GAGVSQSPSNKVTEKGKDVELRCDPISGHTALYWYRQSLGQGLEFLIYFQGNSAPDKSGLPSDRFSAERTGGSVSTLTIQRTQQEDSAVYLCASSSGQGGYGYTFGSGTRLTVV.

This rearrangement joins TRBV6-5 to TRBJ2-7; TRBD1 agrees at 10 bases. The junction had 7 bases not matched to a gene; V was cut back by 6 bases and J by 2 bases. The CDR3 is made up of 15 amino acids. CDR1 and CDR2 (germline): MNHEY, SVGAGI. CDR3 nucleotides: TGTGCCAGCAGGAAGGGACAGGGGACCACCTACGAGCAGTACTTC. It is translated as CASRKGQGTTYEQYF.

This clone was seen only a few times. The chain couples TRBV11-3 to TRBJ2-2; 7 bases agree with TRBD2. Germline CDR1 is SGHNT and CDR2 is YENEEA. The CDR3 has 18 amino acids. V gave up 0 bases and J gave up 4 bases; unmatched junction bases: 11. The CDR3 is CASSLDQGGSAVTGELFF. The CDR3, as DNA: TGTGCCAGCAGCTTAGATCAGGGCGGGAGTGCGGTCACCGGGGAGCTGTTTTTT.

The V gene is TRBV5-6, the J gene TRBJ2-7; D remains unclear. V was trimmed by 3 bases and J by 3 bases, leaving 4 bases between them. The CDR3 is 11 residues long. The germline V gene has CDR1 SGHDT and CDR2 YYEEEE. Here the CDR3 DNA reads TGTGCCAGCAGCTATATCTACGAGCAGTACTTC. This gives the protein CASSYIYEQYF.

V is TRBV5-1 and J is TRBJ1-2, with 11 bases lining up with TRBD1. From germline, CDR1 is SGHRS and CDR2 YFSETQ. This CDR3 is built from 15 residues. V was clipped by 4 bases and J by 5 bases; unmatched bases: 7. CDR3 protein: CASSPGQGGIYGYTF. CDR3 coding DNA: TGCGCCAGCAGCCCGGGACAGGGGGGGATTTATGGCTACACCTTC.

This chain connects TRBV5-4 to TRBJ2-3; tentative D call: TRBD2 (6 bases). CDR1 and CDR2 from the germline V gene are SGHNT and YYREEE (reference sequence). The CDR3 is made up of 14 amino acids. With 3 bases removed from V and 0 bases from J, the gap between germline ends came to 8 bases. The CDR3 reads CASSWGLSTDTQYF. The CDR3 DNA reads TGTGCCAGCAGCTGGGGACTTAGCACAGATACGCAGTATTTT. The full variable domain, rest sourced from reference TRBV5-4 and TRBJ2-3, is ETGVTQSPTHLIKTRGQQVTLRCSSQSGHNTVSWYQQALGQGPQFIFQYYREEENGRGNFPPRFSGLQFPNYSSELNVNALELDDSALYLCASSWGLSTDTQYFGPGTRLTVL.

The chain couples TRBV27 to TRBJ2-3, with D possibly TRBD2 on 5 matching bases. Germline lookup yields CDR1 MNHEY and CDR2 SMNVEV (reference sequence). Trimming took off 6 bases at V and 2 bases at J, with 15 bases between the two ends. The CDR3 covers 15 residues. The CDR3: CASSPQAGLTDTQYF. In nucleotides, the CDR3 is TGTGCCAGCAGCCCCCAGGCGGGCCTCACAGATACGCAGTATTTT.

The V gene is TRBV7-9, the J gene TRBJ2-1, with a possible D match to TRBD2 (5 bases). Trimming shortened V by 3 bases and J by 8 bases, and 11 bases separated the two germline ends. CDR1 is SEHNR and CDR2 is FQNEAQ in the germline V gene (reference sequence). The CDR3 has 13 amino acids. The CDR3 here is CASSFRGLHEQFF. The DNA for the CDR3 is TGTGCCAGCAGCTTCCGAGGGTTGCATGAGCAGTTCTTC. The entire variable domain, with the rest obtained from reference TRBV7-9 and TRBJ2-1, is as follows: DTGVSQNPRHKITKRGQNVTFRCDPISEHNRLYWYRQTLGQGPEFLTYFQNEAQLEKSRLLSDRFSAERPKGSFSTLEIQRTEQGDSAMYLCASSFRGLHEQFFGPGTRLTVL.

V gene TRBV6-5 combines with J gene TRBJ2-7; D ambiguous. The germline V and J ends were trimmed by 0 bases and 3 bases, with 9 bases remaining between them. The CDR3 loop spans 14 amino acids. Germline CDR1 reads MNHEY; CDR2 reads SVGAGI. Here the CDR3 reads CASSYSVPGYEQYF. As DNA, the CDR3 is TGTGCCAGCAGTTACTCGGTACCAGGCTACGAGCAGTACTTC.

The V call is TRBV30, the J call TRBJ2-2; 8 bases line up with TRBD1. CDR3 length: 14 residues. Germline V CDR1 and CDR2: GTSNPN, SVGIG (reference sequence). The junction had 1 base not matched to a gene; V was cut back by 3 bases and J by 1 base. The DNA for the CDR3 is TGTGCCTGGAGACAGGGGGGGAACACCGGGGAGCTGTTTTTT. Its protein is CAWRQGGNTGELFF. Variable domain in full (rest from reference TRBV30 and TRBJ2-2): SQTIHQWPATLVQPVGSPLSLECTVEGTSNPNLYWYRQAAGRGLQLLFYSVGIGQISSEVPQNLSASRPQDRQFILSSKKLLLSDSGFYLCAWRQGGNTGELFFGEGSRLTVL.

The gene calls are TRBV6-5 and TRBJ1-1; D gene ambiguous. CDR3 length: 14 residues. Germline V lookup: CDR1 MNHEY, CDR2 SVGAGI. V was pared by 7 bases and J by 3 bases, with 15 bases between. CDR3 sequence (DNA): TGTGCCAGCATTCCCCCGGGAGGACACACTGAAGCTTTCTTT. Amino acid sequence: CASIPPGGHTEAFF.

The chain has TRBV5-1 and TRBJ2-5; D possibly corresponds to TRBD2 (6 bases). This CDR3 has 15 amino acids. The V and J ends lost 1 base and 2 bases respectively, with 12 bases between them. Germline loops: CDR1 SGHRS, CDR2 YFSETQ. The CDR3 DNA is TGCGCCAGCAGCTTGAGTCTGGGGGGACAAGAGACCCAGTACTTC. This gives the protein CASSLSLGGQETQYF.

J is TRBJ1-1 and V is TRBV7-9; D ambiguous. Germline V gives CDR1 SEHNR, CDR2 FQNEAQ (reference sequence). The CDR3 consists of 15 residues. V was clipped by 6 bases and J by 3 bases, with 17 bases between them. CDR3 loop: CASRPPRSVDTEAFF. The CDR3 coding sequence is TGTGCCAGCAGACCCCCCCGGTCCGTAGACACTGAAGCTTTCTTT.

This sequence joins TRBV28 and TRBJ1-2; D remains unclear. CDR1 is MDHEN, CDR2 SYDVKM, per germline. The CDR3 length is 12 residues. Trimming left V 6 bases short and J 6 bases short, with 11 bases between. The CDR3 region has the DNA TGTGCCAGCAGATCGAACCGAGATGGCTACACCTTC. Translating gives CASRSNRDGYTF.

This clone was picked up a small number of times. The chain recombines TRBV5-6 with TRBJ2-7, with TRBD1 identical over 8 bases. CDR3 length equals 15 residues. Per the germline V gene, CDR1 is SGHDT and CDR2 is YYEEEE. Unmatched junction bases numbered 8, after V lost 3 bases and J lost 3 bases. The chain's CDR3 is CASSSGQAGFYEQYF. Written as DNA, the CDR3 is TGTGCCAGCAGCTCGGGACAGGCAGGATTCTACGAGCAGTACTTC.

This chain links TRBV28 with TRBJ2-1, with TRBD2 matching 12 bases. Germline trimming cut 4 bases from V and 9 bases from J; bases unmatched to any gene: 16. This CDR3 contains 18 residues. The germline gives CDR1 MDHEN, CDR2 SYDVKM. This chain's CDR3 is CASSSPASGGGGPGEQFF. CDR3 in DNA: TGTGCCAGCAGTTCCCCCGCTAGCGGGGGGGGCGGACCTGGTGAGCAGTTCTTC.

To note about this clone: One junction end does not reproduce the germline sequence, and a read error may be involved. The chain employs TRBV6-5 and TRBJ1-2; 11 bases line up with TRBD1. Germline assignment: CDR1 MNHEY and CDR2 SVGAGI. CDR3 size: 15 residues. Here the CDR3 DNA reads TGTGCCAGCAGTAGGGACAGGGGGACCGGATATGGCTGCACCTTC. Translating gives CASSRDRGTGYGCTF.

V and J are TRBV19 and TRBJ2-1; 8 bases line up with TRBD2. Germline lookup yields CDR1 LNHDA and CDR2 SQIVND (reference sequence). This CDR3 contains 15 residues. The J segment lost 5 bases and the V segment lost 3 bases, leaving 6 bases of the junction unmatched. CDR3 region: CASSIQLAVNNEQFF. CDR3 sequence (DNA): TGTGCCAGTAGTATTCAACTAGCGGTCAACAATGAGCAGTTCTTC.

This clone was picked up one time. The chain recombines TRBV18 with TRBJ1-5; no firm D call. This CDR3 is built from 13 residues. The V gene's germline CDR1 is KGHSH and CDR2 LQKENI. Trimming left V 3 bases short and J 6 bases short, with 9 bases between. As DNA, the CDR3 is TGTGCCAGCTCACCCCGCGGGAGTCAGCCCCAGCATTTT. Protein sequence: CASSPRGSQPQHF. Filled out from reference TRBV18 and TRBJ1-5, the complete variable domain reads NAGVMQNPRHLVRRRGQEARLRCSPMKGHSHVYWYRQLPEEGLKFMVYLQKENIIDESGMPKERFSAEFPKEGPSILRIQQVVRGDSAAYFCASSPRGSQPQHFGDGTRLSIL.

This chain uses TRBV27 with TRBJ2-7; D is perhaps TRBD2 (5 bases). V lost 0 bases and J 2 bases, leaving 11 bases between the germline ends. CDR1 and CDR2 (germline): MNHEY, SMNVEV (reference sequence). The length of the CDR3 is 15 residues. The CDR3 DNA follows: TGTGCCAGCAGTTTATCTGTGGCTAGCCCCTACGAGCAGTACTTC. Amino acid sequence: CASSLSVASPYEQYF.

This sequence joins TRBV2 and TRBJ1-2; 8 nucleotides align to TRBD1. The germline V gene has CDR1 SNHLY and CDR2 FYNNEI. Losses at the gene ends were 4 bases for V and 5 bases for J; bases not matched to a gene: 3. The CDR3 contains 13 residues. The CDR3 DNA is TGTGCCAGCAGTGGGTGGACAGGGTATGGCTACACCTTC. Translated: CASSGWTGYGYTF. The full variable domain, with the rest looked up from reference TRBV2 and TRBJ1-2, is EPEVTQTPSHQVTQMGQEVILRCVPISNHLYFYWYRQILGQKVEFLVSFYNNEISEKSEIFDDQFSVERPDGSNFTLKIRSTKLEDSAMYFCASSGWTGYGYTFGSGTRLTVV.

This clone was seen a few times. The chain joins TRBV6-1 to TRBJ1-2; D perhaps matches TRBD1 (5 bases). The V gene's germline CDR1 is MNHNS and CDR2 SASEGT. Trimming took 9 bases from V and 4 from J, leaving 15 bases between them. This CDR3 has 13 amino acids. The CDR3 reads CASRETRGYGYTF. The CDR3 DNA reads TGTGCCAGTCGCGAAACAAGGGGCTATGGCTACACCTTC.

The chain carries TRBV7-9 and TRBJ1-4, with 7 nucleotides matching TRBD1. The CDR3 length is 14 residues. CDR1 is SEHNR and CDR2 is FQNEAQ in the germline V gene (reference sequence). The J segment lost 10 bases and the V segment lost 1 base, leaving 6 bases of the junction unmatched. DNA of the CDR3: TGTGCCAGCAGCTTAGTTGGGCCAGGGGGAAAACTGTTTTTT. It specifies CASSLVGPGGKLFF.

The chain recombines TRBV7-8 with TRBJ1-2, with TRBD1 identical over 7 bases. Germline lookup yields CDR1 SGHVS and CDR2 FQNEAQ. CDR3 size: 18 residues. V was pared by 5 bases and J by 0 bases, with 15 bases of the junction left unmatched. Here the CDR3 reads CASSRSRDSRQANYGYTF. The CDR3 DNA follows: TGTGCCAGCAGCCGAAGCCGGGACAGTCGCCAAGCTAACTATGGCTACACCTTC. The whole variable domain, filled in from reference TRBV7-8 and TRBJ1-2, reads GAGVSQSPRYKVAKRGQDVALRCDPISGHVSLFWYQQALGQGPEFLTYFQNEAQLDKSGLPSDRFFAERPEGSVSTLKIQRTQQEDSAVYLCASSRSRDSRQANYGYTFGSGTRLTVV.

The genes are TRBV29-1 and TRBJ2-1, with 12 bases identical to TRBD1. The CDR3 consists of 14 residues. V lost 6 bases, J lost 3 bases, and 3 bases stayed unmatched. Per germline, CDR1 SQVTM and CDR2 ANQGSEA. The CDR3 loop is CSVGTGGYYNEQFF. The CDR3 DNA reads as TGCAGCGTGGGGACAGGGGGCTACTACAATGAGCAGTTCTTC.

This clone occurred once. V gene TRBV18 combines with J gene TRBJ1-2, with D tentatively TRBD1 (5 bases). CDR1 and CDR2 from the germline V gene are KGHSH and LQKENI. The germline V and J ends were trimmed by 8 bases and 0 bases, with 16 bases remaining between them. The CDR3 runs to 15 residues. The CDR3 reads CASTTAGQTNYGYTF. The CDR3 bases are TGTGCCAGCACCACTGCAGGGCAAACTAACTATGGCTACACCTTC. Full variable domain (missing parts from reference TRBV18 and TRBJ1-2): NAGVMQNPRHLVRRRGQEARLRCSPMKGHSHVYWYRQLPEEGLKFMVYLQKENIIDESGMPKERFSAEFPKEGPSILRIQQVVRGDSAAYFCASTTAGQTNYGYTFGSGTRLTVV.